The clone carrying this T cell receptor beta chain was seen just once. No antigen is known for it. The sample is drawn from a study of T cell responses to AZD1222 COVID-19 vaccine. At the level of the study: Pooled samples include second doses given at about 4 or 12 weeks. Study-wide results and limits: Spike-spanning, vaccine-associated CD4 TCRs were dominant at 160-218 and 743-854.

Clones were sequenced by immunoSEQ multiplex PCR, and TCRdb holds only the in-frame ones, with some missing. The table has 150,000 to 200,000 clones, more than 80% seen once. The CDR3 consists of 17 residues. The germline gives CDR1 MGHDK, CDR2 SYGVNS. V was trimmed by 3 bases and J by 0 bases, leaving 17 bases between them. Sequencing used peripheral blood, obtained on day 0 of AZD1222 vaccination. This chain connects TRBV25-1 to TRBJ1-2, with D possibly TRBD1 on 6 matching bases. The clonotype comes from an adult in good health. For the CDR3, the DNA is TGTGCCAGCAGTGATCACCCCTCCCGGACAGCTAACTATGGCTACACCTTC. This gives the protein CASSDHPSRTANYGYTF.